The sequence of this TCR beta chain was determined in a study of blood T cell repertoires in COVID-19. At the level of the study: Both acute and convalescent COVID-19 samples were obtained from the United States, Italy and Spain. T cells, B-cell-depleted T cells, or PBMCs supplied cDNA or gDNA.

In the source study's methods: Reference gene primer amplification gave estimated nucleated cell counts. TCRdb's copy holds only in-frame clones and misses some; the assay was immunoSEQ multiplex PCR. The V and J calls and clone size come from that table; D and trimming were worked out from the DNA. The data hold hundreds of thousands of clones, with approximately 90% observed a single time. Researchers sorted participants into cohorts using their self-reported clinical history. This receptor was obtained from a woman between 18 and 29 years old who had recovered from COVID-19. Sequencing input: PBMCs or T cells enriched from blood (not recorded which).

CDR3: CASSPGTSEITDTQYF. The CDR3 region has the DNA TGCGCCAGCAGCCCCGGGACTAGCGAGATCACAGATACGCAGTATTTT. The chain couples TRBV4-3 to TRBJ2-3; 10 nucleotides match TRBD2. The CDR3 sequence is 16 residues long. Germline CDR1 and CDR2: LGHNA and YSLEER. The trim removed 4 bases at V and 2 bases at J, leaving 6 bases unmatched.